The present T cell receptor (beta chain) was sequenced within a study of T cells in Graves' hyperthyroidism and ophthalmopathy. Overall study context: Once the initial diagnosis was made, peripheral blood was obtained before any treatment. Study-level points and caveats: Ophthalmopathy was model-predicted a median approximately six months pre-onset.

CDR1 is SGHTS, CDR2 YDEGEE, per germline. Trimming removed 0 bases from V and 1 base from J, with 10 bases in between. The length of the CDR3 is 15 residues. TCR beta CDR3 sequences were amplified from RNA transcripts. When the TCR CDR3 underwent first-round RT-PCR, the HTBI primer set was used. From the multiplex PCR reads, TCRdb called clonotypes with MiXCR, one entry per CDR3 protein. The sample records about 680,000 distinct CDR3 sequences, roughly a third being singletons. This clonotype was counted many times. The antigen remains unidentified. A patient was excluded if there was uncontrolled infection, other autoimmune disease, pregnancy or lactation.

The sample was blood. The sequence was collected from a woman aged 35 to 49 with Graves' hyperthyroidism. The chain links TRBV5-8 to TRBJ1-1; D remains unclear. The CDR3 is CASSLDPRWNTEAFF. The CDR3 DNA reads as TGTGCCAGCAGCTTGGACCCAAGGTGGAACACTGAAGCTTTCTTT.